The clone carrying this T cell receptor (beta chain) appeared once. Its specificity is not known. Produced via immunoSEQ multiplex PCR; TCRdb's table is partial and in-frame only. The table records just over 2,000,000 clones, 85% to 95% of them present only once. The record originates from a study of shared clonotypes between healthy human individuals. Study conclusions and caveats: At large depth, rarefaction still showed sorted-subset sequencing to be incomplete.

Trimming took 0 bases from V and 2 from J, leaving 7 bases between them. The CDR3 covers 14 residues. Per the germline V gene, CDR1 is SGHDT and CDR2 is YYEEEE. The origin of this receptor is a man aged 18-30 years in good health. Sequencing was performed on naive CD4+ T cells sorted from blood. Subset defined: CD45RA+ positively selected. The chain recombines TRBV5-6 with TRBJ2-3; D is unclear. The CDR3 loop reads CASSLVPNTDTQYF. The CDR3 DNA follows: TGTGCCAGCAGCTTGGTACCCAACACAGATACGCAGTATTTT.